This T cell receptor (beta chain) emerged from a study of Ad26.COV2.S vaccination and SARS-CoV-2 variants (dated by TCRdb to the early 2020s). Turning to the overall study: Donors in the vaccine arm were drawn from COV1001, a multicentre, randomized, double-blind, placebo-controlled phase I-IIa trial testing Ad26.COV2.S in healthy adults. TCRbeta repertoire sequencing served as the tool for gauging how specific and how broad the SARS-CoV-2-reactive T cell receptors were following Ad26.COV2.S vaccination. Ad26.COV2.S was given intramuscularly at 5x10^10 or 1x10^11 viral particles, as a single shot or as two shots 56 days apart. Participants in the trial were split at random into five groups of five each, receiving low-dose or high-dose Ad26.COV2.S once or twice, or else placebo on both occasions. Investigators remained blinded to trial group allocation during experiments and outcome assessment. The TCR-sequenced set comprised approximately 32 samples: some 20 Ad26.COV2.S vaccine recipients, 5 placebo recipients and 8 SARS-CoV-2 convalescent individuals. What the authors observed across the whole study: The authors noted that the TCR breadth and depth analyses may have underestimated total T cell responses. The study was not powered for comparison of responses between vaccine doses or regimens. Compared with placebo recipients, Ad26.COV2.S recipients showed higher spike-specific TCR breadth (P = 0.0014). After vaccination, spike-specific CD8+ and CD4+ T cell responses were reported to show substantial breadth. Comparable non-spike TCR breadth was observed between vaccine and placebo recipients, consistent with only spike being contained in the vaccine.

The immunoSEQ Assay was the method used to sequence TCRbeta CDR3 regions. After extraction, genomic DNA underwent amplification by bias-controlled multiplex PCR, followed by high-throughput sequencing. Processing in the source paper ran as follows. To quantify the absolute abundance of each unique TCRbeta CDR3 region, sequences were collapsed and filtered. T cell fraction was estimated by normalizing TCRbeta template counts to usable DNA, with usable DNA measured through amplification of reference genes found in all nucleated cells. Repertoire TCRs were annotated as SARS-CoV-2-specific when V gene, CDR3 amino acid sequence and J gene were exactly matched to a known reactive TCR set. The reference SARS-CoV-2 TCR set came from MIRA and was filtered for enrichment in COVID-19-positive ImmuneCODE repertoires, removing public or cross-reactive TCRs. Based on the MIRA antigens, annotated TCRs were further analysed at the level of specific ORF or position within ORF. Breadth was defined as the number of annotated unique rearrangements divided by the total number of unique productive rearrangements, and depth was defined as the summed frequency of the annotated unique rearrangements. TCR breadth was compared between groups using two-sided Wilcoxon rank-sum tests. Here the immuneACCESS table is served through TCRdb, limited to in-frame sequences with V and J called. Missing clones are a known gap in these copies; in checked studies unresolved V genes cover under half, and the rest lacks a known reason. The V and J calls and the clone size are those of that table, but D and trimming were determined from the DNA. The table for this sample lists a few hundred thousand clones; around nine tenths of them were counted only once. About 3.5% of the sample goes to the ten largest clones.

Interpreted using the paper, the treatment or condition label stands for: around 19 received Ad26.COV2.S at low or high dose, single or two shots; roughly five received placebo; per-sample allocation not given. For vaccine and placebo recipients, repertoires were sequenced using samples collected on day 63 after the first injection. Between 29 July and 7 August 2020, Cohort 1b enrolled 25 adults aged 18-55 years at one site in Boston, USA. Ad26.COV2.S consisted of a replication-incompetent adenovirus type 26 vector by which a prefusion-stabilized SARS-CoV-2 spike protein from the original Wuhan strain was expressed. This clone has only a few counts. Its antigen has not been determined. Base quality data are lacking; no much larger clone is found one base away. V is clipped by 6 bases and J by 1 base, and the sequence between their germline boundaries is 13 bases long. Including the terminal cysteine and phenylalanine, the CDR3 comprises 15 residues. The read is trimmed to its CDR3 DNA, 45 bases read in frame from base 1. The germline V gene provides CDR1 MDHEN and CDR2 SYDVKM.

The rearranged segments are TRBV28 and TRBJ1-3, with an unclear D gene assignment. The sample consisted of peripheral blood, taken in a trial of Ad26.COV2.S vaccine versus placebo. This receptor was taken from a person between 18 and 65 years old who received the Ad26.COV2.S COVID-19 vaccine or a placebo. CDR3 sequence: CASSQTRPSGNTIYF. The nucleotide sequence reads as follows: TGTGCCAGCAGCCAAACTCGGCCATCTGGAAACACCATATATTTT.